The 32 T cell receptor beta chains below all came from one sample that was sequenced in a study of T cell changes during pregnancy in multiple sclerosis. Sequenced by immunoSEQ multiplex PCR; TCRdb stores in-frame clones only, minus some. The table records approximately 88,000 clones, around 94% of them present only once. The sequences come from peripheral blood, collected in the third trimester of pregnancy. These receptors all come from a female donor with multiple sclerosis, enrolled in a pregnancy study.

The V gene is TRBV7-9, the J gene TRBJ2-3; TRBD1 matches at 9 bases. This CDR3 is 14 amino acids long. Unmatched junction bases numbered 1, after V lost 3 bases and J lost 3 bases. CDR1 and CDR2 from the germline V gene are SEHNR and FQNEAQ (reference sequence). The CDR3 bases are TGTGCCAGCAGCTTGACAGGGGGGACAGATACGCAGTATTTT. Translation gives CASSLTGGTDTQYF.

This chain links TRBV2 with TRBJ2-3; maybe TRBD2 (7 bases). This CDR3 is 14 amino acids long. Deletions cut 6 bases from V and 4 bases from J, with 14 bases between. The germline gives CDR1 SNHLY, CDR2 FYNNEI. Here the CDR3 reads CASSDQGGADTQYF. CDR3 coding DNA: TGTGCCAGCAGCGATCAAGGGGGGGCAGATACGCAGTATTTT.

The chain uses TRBV19 and TRBJ1-4, with D possibly being TRBD1 (5 bases). The germline V and J ends were trimmed by 8 bases and 8 bases, with 18 bases remaining between them. Germline lookup yields CDR1 LNHDA and CDR2 SQIVND (reference sequence). This CDR3 spans 14 amino acids. This CDR3 is CASRDLSKLEKLFF. The CDR3 DNA sequence: TGTGCCAGTCGGGACTTATCCAAACTCGAAAAACTGTTTTTT.

The chain recombines TRBV5-4 with TRBJ2-1; D gene unclear. The V end lost 4 bases, the J end lost 6 bases, and 11 bases lay between the germline ends. CDR1 is SGHNT, CDR2 YYREEE, per germline (reference sequence). The CDR3 totals 13 residues. The CDR3 coding sequence is TGTGCCAGCAGCGCCACACATCTCAATGAGCAGTTCTTC. Protein sequence: CASSATHLNEQFF.

The chain links TRBV6-6 to TRBJ2-2, with 9 bases matching TRBD1. The CDR3 runs 15 residues. Losses at the gene ends were 1 base for V and 7 bases for J; bases not matched to a gene: 4. Germline loops: CDR1 MNHNY, CDR2 SVGAGI (reference sequence). CDR3 sequence: CASSYFTGGGGELFF. For the CDR3, the DNA is TGTGCCAGCAGTTACTTTACAGGGGGCGGCGGGGAGCTGTTTTTT.

This rearrangement joins TRBV2 to TRBJ2-5; 7 nucleotides match TRBD2. Germline V gene lookup returns CDR1 SNHLY and CDR2 FYNNEI. The CDR3 has 14 amino acids. Trimming at V came to 10 bases and at J to 2 bases, leaving 10 bases not matched to a gene. The DNA of the CDR3 is TGTGCCACCTCCCTCTCGGGACTACAAGAGACCCAGTACTTC. It specifies CATSLSGLQETQYF. Full variable domain (outside the CDR3, taken from reference TRBV2 and TRBJ2-5): EPEVTQTPSHQVTQMGQEVILRCVPISNHLYFYWYRQILGQKVEFLVSFYNNEISEKSEIFDDQFSVERPDGSNFTLKIRSTKLEDSAMYFCATSLSGLQETQYFGPGTRLLVL.

The chain couples TRBV30 to TRBJ1-1; D remains ambiguous. This CDR3 is 13 amino acids long. In germline, CDR1 is GTSNPN, CDR2 SVGIG (reference sequence). Deletions cut 1 base from V and 4 bases from J, with 10 bases between. CDR3 protein: CAWSEVVGTEAFF. The CDR3 nucleotides read TGTGCCTGGAGTGAAGTCGTCGGCACTGAAGCTTTCTTT.

V gene TRBV7-2 combines with J gene TRBJ1-2; perhaps TRBD1 as D (6 bases). The CDR3 spans 14 residues. V was cut by 5 bases and J by 5 bases, with 15 bases left in between. Germline-derived CDR1 and CDR2 are SGHTA and FQGNSA. CDR3 residues: CASSPQQGRYGYTF. CDR3 bases: TGTGCCAGCAGCCCGCAACAGGGAAGGTATGGCTACACCTTC.

CDR3 coding DNA: TGTGCCAGCAGTTCCGGAGGCACAGATACGCAGTATTTT. Translated: CASSSGGTDTQYF. The chain links TRBV27 to TRBJ2-3; D is undetermined. V was clipped by 4 bases and J by 1 base, with 6 bases between them. Germline V gene lookup returns CDR1 MNHEY and CDR2 SMNVEV (reference sequence). CDR3 length: 13 amino acids.

CDR3 nucleotide sequence: TGTGCCAGCAGCGTAGATACAGGGGGTCGAGACACCGGGGAGCTGTTTTTT. It yields the protein CASSVDTGGRDTGELFF. V is TRBV9 and J is TRBJ2-2; the match to TRBD1 covers 8 bases. The germline V gene has CDR1 SGDLS and CDR2 YYNGEE. The CDR3 is 17 amino acids. Trimming at V came to 0 bases and at J to 3 bases, leaving 7 bases not matched to a gene. Full variable domain (rest looked up from reference TRBV9 and TRBJ2-2): DSGVTQTPKHLITATGQRVTLRCSPRSGDLSVYWYQQSLDQGLQFLIQYYNGEERAKGNILERFSAQQFPDLHSELNLSSLELGDSALYFCASSVDTGGRDTGELFFGEGSRLTVL.

This clone came up once. V and J are TRBV6-5 and TRBJ2-3, with no clear D. V lost 4 bases to trimming and J lost 2 bases, with 7 bases between them. Per germline, CDR1 MNHEY and CDR2 SVGAGI. The CDR3 is made up of 13 amino acids. The CDR3 reads CASSSSLTDTQYF. The DNA of the CDR3 is TGTGCCAGCAGTTCGTCACTCACAGATACGCAGTATTTT.

The V and J genes are TRBV10-2 and TRBJ2-1; D unclear. This CDR3 is 14 amino acids long. V lost 0 bases and J 12 bases, leaving 15 bases between the germline ends. Per the germline V gene, CDR1 is WSHSY and CDR2 is SAAADI. In DNA form, the CDR3 reads TGCGCCAGCAGTGAGTCGAGTCAATTTCGCGGGCAGTTCTTC. It yields the protein CASSESSQFRGQFF.

The chain employs TRBV2 and TRBJ2-6; 7 bases line up with TRBD2. The germline CDR1 and CDR2 sequences are SNHLY and FYNNEI. The ends lost 8 bases at V and 0 bases at J; junction bases unmatched: 4. The CDR3 extends over 15 amino acids. DNA of the CDR3: TGTGCCAGCGGGGGGGTCCTCTCTGGGGCCAACGTCCTGACTTTC. It translates to CASGGVLSGANVLTF.

This clone was found a few times. The V call is TRBV9, the J call TRBJ2-3; TRBD2 might be the D (6 bases). The CDR3 spans 16 residues. The germline V gene encodes CDR1 SGDLS and CDR2 YYNGEE. V lost 0 bases to trimming and J lost 0 bases, with 11 bases between them. The CDR3: CASSVESGTSTDTQYF. CDR3 sequence (DNA): TGTGCCAGCAGCGTAGAGTCCGGGACTAGCACAGATACGCAGTATTTT.

The gene calls are TRBV4-1 and TRBJ1-2, with D tentatively TRBD1 (6 bases). The V and J ends lost 1 base and 0 bases respectively, with 21 bases between them. The CDR3 is 19 residues long. Germline-derived CDR1 and CDR2 are MGHRA and YSYEKL. DNA of the CDR3: TGCGCCAGCAGCCAAGTGCGACAGGCGCTTACCTCGCCTAACTATGGCTACACCTTC. This gives the protein CASSQVRQALTSPNYGYTF.

The gene calls are TRBV5-6 and TRBJ2-5, with 8 positions matching TRBD1. Germline V gene sequence: CDR1 SGHDT, CDR2 YYEEEE. With V trimmed by 1 base and J by 5 bases, 7 bases remained unmatched. The CDR3 is 15 amino acids. CDR3 loop: CASSLSDRELETQYF. In DNA, the CDR3 is TGTGCCAGCAGCTTGTCGGACAGGGAGTTGGAGACCCAGTACTTC.

This sequence joins TRBV21-1 and TRBJ2-5; whether TRBD1, the table's D call, matches the DNA was not checked. TRBV21-1 is termed a pseudogene. This CDR3 comprises 15 residues. The CDR3 DNA sequence: TGTGCCAGCAGCGAACCCGGGACAGCCAAAGAGACCCAGTACTTC. Protein sequence: CASSEPGTAKETQYF.

This clone was seen once. This chain joins TRBV19 and TRBJ1-5, with D maybe TRBD1 (6 bases). CDR1 LNHDA and CDR2 SQIVND come from the germline V gene (reference sequence). The CDR3 is 16 residues long. V shed 3 bases and J shed 1 base, with 13 bases lying between them. CDR3 bases: TGTGCCAGTAGTATCATCAGGGGTATGAGCAATCAGCCCCAGCATTTT. Its translation is CASSIIRGMSNQPQHF. The variable domain in full, completed from reference TRBV19 and TRBJ1-5, reads DGGITQSPKYLFRKEGQNVTLSCEQNLNHDAMYWYRQDPGQGLRLIYYSQIVNDFQKGDIAEGYSVSREKKESFPLTVTSAQKNPTAFYLCASSIIRGMSNQPQHFGDGTRLSIL.

The chain recombines TRBV19 with TRBJ1-6; 7 bases line up with TRBD1. The junction had 9 bases not matched to a gene; V was cut back by 4 bases and J by 6 bases. This CDR3 contains 16 residues. In germline, CDR1 is LNHDA, CDR2 SQIVND (reference sequence). The CDR3 DNA is TGTGCCAGTAGTAACCCGCCGGGACAGTTTAATTCACCCCTCCACTTT. Protein: CASSNPPGQFNSPLHF.

The chain joins TRBV5-1 to TRBJ2-7; TRBD1 aligns across 8 bases. This CDR3 region has 14 residues. Germline trimming cut 0 bases from V and 3 bases from J; bases unmatched to any gene: 2. Germline CDR1 is SGHRS and CDR2 is YFSETQ. CDR3 sequence reads: CASSLEGQGYEQYF. The DNA of the CDR3 is TGCGCCAGCAGCTTGGAAGGACAGGGCTACGAGCAGTACTTC.

The CDR3 DNA follows: TGTGCCAGCGGGAGAGCGGGCGAGCAGTACTTC. Its translation: CASGRAGEQYF. The J gene is TRBJ2-7, the V gene TRBV6-6; tentative D call: TRBD2 (6 bases). Germline CDR1 and CDR2: MNHNY and SVGAGI (reference sequence). Trimming stripped 8 bases from V and 6 bases from J, with 11 bases between. The CDR3 totals 11 residues.

The chain carries TRBV6-6 and TRBJ2-1; 11 bases agree with TRBD2. Germline lookup yields CDR1 MNHNY and CDR2 SVGAGI (reference sequence). The length of the CDR3 is 15 residues. V lost 6 bases, J lost 9 bases, and 10 bases stayed unmatched. CDR3 amino acids: CASSKTSGIFREQFF. CDR3 in DNA: TGTGCCAGCAGCAAGACTAGCGGGATATTTCGTGAGCAGTTCTTC.

The rearrangement uses TRBV19 and TRBJ1-5; D perhaps matches TRBD1 (6 bases). The CDR3 totals 12 residues. The germline gives CDR1 LNHDA, CDR2 SQIVND (reference sequence). V was pared by 6 bases and J by 9 bases, with 12 bases between. The CDR3 sequence: CASRGRGTPQHF. The CDR3 coding sequence is TGTGCCAGTAGGGGGAGGGGGACGCCCCAGCATTTT.

V and J are TRBV5-6 and TRBJ1-1, with D perhaps matching TRBD1 (5 bases). CDR3 length: 15 residues. Germline CDR1 reads SGHDT; CDR2 reads YYEEEE. V lost 0 bases to trimming and J lost 5 bases, with 14 bases between them. CDR3 loop: CASSLGGAGRTEAFF. In DNA form, the CDR3 reads TGTGCCAGCAGCTTGGGTGGGGCCGGACGGACTGAAGCTTTCTTT. Together with reference TRBV5-6 and TRBJ1-1, the CDR3 gives the full variable domain: DAGVTQSPTHLIKTRGQQVTLRCSPKSGHDTVSWYQQALGQGPQFIFQYYEEEERQRGNFPDRFSGHQFPNYSSELNVNALLLGDSALYLCASSLGGAGRTEAFFGQGTRLTVV.

This rearrangement joins TRBV5-5 to TRBJ2-7; possible D gene TRBD1, 6 bases. The CDR3 runs to 15 residues. Germline V gene lookup returns CDR1 SGHKS and CDR2 YYEKEE (reference sequence). Trimming left V 5 bases short and J 2 bases short, with 17 bases between. CDR3 region: CASRRGGSPTYEQYF. Written as DNA, the CDR3 is TGTGCCAGCAGACGAGGGGGTTCCCCCACCTACGAGCAGTACTTC.

CDR3 nucleotide sequence: TGTGCTAGTGGACCGGGACAGGGGTTTTATGGCTACACCTTC. Its protein product is CASGPGQGFYGYTF. The rearrangement links TRBV12-5 to TRBJ1-2, with 10 bases matching TRBD1. The CDR3 covers 14 residues. V lost 6 bases to trimming and J lost 5 bases; unmatched junction nucleotides: 6. CDR1 is LGHNT, CDR2 FRNRAP, per germline.

V is TRBV30 and J is TRBJ1-4; D remains ambiguous. V lost 1 base to trimming and J lost 4 bases, with 19 bases between them. The CDR3 runs 17 residues. Per germline, CDR1 GTSNPN and CDR2 SVGIG (reference sequence). Here the CDR3 reads CAWSAGFPKISNEKLFF. The CDR3 coding sequence is TGTGCCTGGAGTGCAGGCTTTCCTAAAATAAGTAATGAAAAACTGTTTTTT.

The CDR3 reads CASSEQENQPQHF. CDR3 nucleotides: TGCGCCAGCAGTGAGCAGGAAAATCAGCCCCAGCATTTT. J is TRBJ1-5 and V is TRBV10-1; D is undetermined. V lost 2 bases and J lost 4, with 6 bases in between. Germline assignment: CDR1 WNHNN and CDR2 SYGVQD (reference sequence). The CDR3 is made up of 13 amino acids.

Here the CDR3 DNA reads TGTGCCAGCACCCTGAGGCGGGGGGGTACGCAGTATTTT. Its translation: CASTLRRGGTQYF. This chain connects TRBV27 to TRBJ2-3; 9 bases line up with TRBD2. Germline V CDR1 and CDR2: MNHEY, SMNVEV (reference sequence). This CDR3 has 13 amino acids. V shed 7 bases, J shed 8 bases, and the junction held 7 bases outside the gene matches.

The chain joins TRBV4-3 to TRBJ2-1, with D perhaps TRBD1 (6 bases). Trimming cost V 3 bases and J 6 bases, with 12 bases left between them. Germline V gene lookup returns CDR1 LGHNA and CDR2 YSLEER. This CDR3 has 14 amino acids. The CDR3 bases are TGCGCCAGCAGCCACCGCGGACAGCGCAATGAGCAGTTCTTC. Its protein is CASSHRGQRNEQFF.

V gene TRBV29-1 combines with J gene TRBJ2-5; D perhaps matches TRBD2 (5 bases). Trimming removed 4 bases from V and 5 bases from J, with 11 bases in between. Germline V gives CDR1 SQVTM, CDR2 ANQGSEA. The CDR3 has 12 residues. The chain's CDR3 is CSVVRGQETQYF. CDR3 nucleotides: TGCAGCGTTGTACGGGGTCAGGAGACCCAGTACTTC.

The chain uses TRBV19 and TRBJ2-7, with D maybe TRBD1 (6 bases). With 6 bases removed from V and 0 bases from J, the gap between germline ends came to 12 bases. The CDR3 runs 14 residues. Germline assignment: CDR1 LNHDA and CDR2 SQIVND (reference sequence). The CDR3 sequence is CASSRDRTSYEQYF. CDR3 in DNA: TGTGCCAGTAGCCGCGACAGGACCTCCTACGAGCAGTACTTC.